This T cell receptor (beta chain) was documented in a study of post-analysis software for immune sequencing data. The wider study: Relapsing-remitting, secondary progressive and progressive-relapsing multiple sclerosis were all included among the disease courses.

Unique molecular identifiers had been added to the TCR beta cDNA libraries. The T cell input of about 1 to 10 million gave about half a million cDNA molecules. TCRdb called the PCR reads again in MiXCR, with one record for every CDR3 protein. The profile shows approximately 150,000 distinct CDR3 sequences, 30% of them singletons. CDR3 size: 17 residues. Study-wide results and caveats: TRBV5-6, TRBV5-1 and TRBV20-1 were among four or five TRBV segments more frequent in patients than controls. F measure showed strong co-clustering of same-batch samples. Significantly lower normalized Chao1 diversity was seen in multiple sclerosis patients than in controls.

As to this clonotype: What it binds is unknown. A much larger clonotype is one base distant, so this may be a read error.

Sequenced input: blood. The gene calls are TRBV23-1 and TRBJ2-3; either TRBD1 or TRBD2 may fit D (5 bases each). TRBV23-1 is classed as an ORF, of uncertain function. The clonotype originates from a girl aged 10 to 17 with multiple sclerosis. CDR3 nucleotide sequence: TGCACCAGCAGTCACCCACGGGACCGCCCTAGCACAGATACGCAGTATTTT. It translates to CTSSHPRDRPSTDTQYF.